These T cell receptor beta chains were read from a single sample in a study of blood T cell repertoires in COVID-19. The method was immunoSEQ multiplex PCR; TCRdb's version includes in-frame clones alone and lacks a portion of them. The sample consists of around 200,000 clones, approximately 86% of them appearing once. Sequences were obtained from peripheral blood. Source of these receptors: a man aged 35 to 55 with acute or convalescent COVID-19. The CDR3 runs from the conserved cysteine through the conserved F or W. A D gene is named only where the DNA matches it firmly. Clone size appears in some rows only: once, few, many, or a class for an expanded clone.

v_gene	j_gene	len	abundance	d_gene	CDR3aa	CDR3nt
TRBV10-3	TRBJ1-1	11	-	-	CATGLGTEAFF	TGTGCCACCGGACTGGGCACTGAAGCTTTCTTT
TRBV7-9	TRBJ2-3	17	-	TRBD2	CASSSLTSGRSTDTQYF	TGTGCCAGCAGCTCATTAACTAGCGGGAGGAGCACAGATACGCAGTATTTT
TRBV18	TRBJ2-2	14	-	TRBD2	CASSPSGGTGELFF	TGTGCCAGCTCCCCGTCCGGGGGGACCGGGGAGCTGTTTTTT
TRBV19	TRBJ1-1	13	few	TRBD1	CASSGTGGTEAFF	TGTGCCAGTAGTGGGACAGGAGGCACTGAAGCTTTCTTT
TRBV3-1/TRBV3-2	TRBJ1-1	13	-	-	CASSQSGSTEAFF	TGTGCCAGCAGCCAAAGTGGGAGCACTGAAGCTTTCTTT
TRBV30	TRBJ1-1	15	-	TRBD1	CAWSDPGQGDTEAFF	TGTGCCTGGAGCGACCCGGGACAGGGGGACACTGAAGCTTTCTTT
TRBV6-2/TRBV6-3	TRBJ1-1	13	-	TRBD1	CASSYDRGSEAFF	TGTGCCAGCAGTTACGACAGGGGGTCTGAAGCTTTCTTT
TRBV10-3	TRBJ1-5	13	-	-	CAITGSLNQPQHF	TGTGCCATCACCGGTTCCCTCAATCAGCCCCAGCATTTT
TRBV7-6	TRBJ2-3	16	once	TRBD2	CASSAQTSGGSDTQYF	TGTGCCAGCAGCGCGCAGACTAGCGGGGGATCAGATACGCAGTATTTT
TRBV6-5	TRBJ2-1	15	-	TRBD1	CASRDDRGREMRQFF	TGTGCCAGCAGAGACGACAGGGGGAGGGAGATGAGGCAGTTCTTC
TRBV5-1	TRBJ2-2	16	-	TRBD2	CASSDRLATNTGELFF	TGCGCCAGCAGCGACCGACTAGCGACGAACACCGGGGAGCTGTTTTTT
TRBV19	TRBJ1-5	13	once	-	CASSIAVNQPQHF	TGTGCCAGTAGTATTGCGGTGAATCAGCCCCAGCATTTT
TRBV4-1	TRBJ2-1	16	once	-	CASTALLVSSYNEQFF	TGCGCCAGCACCGCATTACTAGTGAGCTCCTACAATGAGCAGTTCTTC
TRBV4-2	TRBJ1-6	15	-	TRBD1	CASSQDGTDNSPLHF	TGTGCCAGCAGCCAAGATGGGACAGATAATTCACCCCTCCACTTT
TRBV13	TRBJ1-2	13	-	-	CASSSTFDYGYTF	TGTGCCAGCAGCTCTACCTTTGACTATGGCTACACCTTC
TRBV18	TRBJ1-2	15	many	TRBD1	CASSPAPGDSYGYTF	TGTGCCAGCTCACCGGCACCTGGGGACAGCTATGGCTACACCTTC
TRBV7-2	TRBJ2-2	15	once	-	CASSVDRGGTGELFF	TGTGCCAGCAGCGTTGACAGGGGAGGGACCGGGGAGCTGTTTTTT
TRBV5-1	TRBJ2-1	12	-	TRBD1	CASSGTGDEQFF	TGCGCCAGCAGCGGGACAGGGGATGAGCAGTTCTTC
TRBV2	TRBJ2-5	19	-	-	CASSEAILRAGNLQETQYF	TGTGCCAGCAGTGAAGCGATCCTAAGGGCGGGGAACCTCCAAGAGACCCAGTACTTC
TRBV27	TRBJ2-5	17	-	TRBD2	CASSLNRLAGGRETQYF	TGTGCCAGCAGTTTAAACCGACTAGCGGGAGGCCGGGAGACCCAGTACTTC
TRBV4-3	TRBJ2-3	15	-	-	CASSQDLRGTDTQYF	TGCGCCAGCAGCCAAGATCTTCGCGGCACAGATACGCAGTATTTT
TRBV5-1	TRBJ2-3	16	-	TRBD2	CASSLGLAGGPATQYF	TGCGCCAGCAGCTTAGGGTTAGCGGGGGGGCCGGCCACGCAGTATTTT
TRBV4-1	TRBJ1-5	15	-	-	CASSPLGGSNQPQHF	TGCGCCAGCAGCCCTCTGGGGGGGAGCAATCAGCCCCAGCATTTT
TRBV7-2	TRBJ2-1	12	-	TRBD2	CASSRLAGLQFF	TGTGCCAGCAGTCGACTAGCCGGGCTCCAGTTCTTC
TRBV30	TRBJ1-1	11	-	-	CAWSGLLTAFF	TGTGCCTGGAGTGGACTGCTTACAGCTTTCTTT
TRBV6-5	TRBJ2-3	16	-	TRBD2	CASSSPEAGGLYTQYF	TGTGCCAGCAGTTCCCCCGAGGCGGGAGGACTTTATACGCAGTATTTT
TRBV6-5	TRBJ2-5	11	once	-	CASSFGGTQYF	TGTGCCAGCAGCTTCGGGGGGACCCAGTACTTC
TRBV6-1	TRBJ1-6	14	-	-	CASSDQGWSSPLHF	TGTGCCAGCAGTGACCAGGGGTGGAGTTCACCCCTCCACTTT
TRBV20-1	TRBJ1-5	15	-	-	CSASLPGYSNQPQHF	TGCAGTGCTAGTCTGCCAGGTTATAGCAATCAGCCCCAGCATTTT
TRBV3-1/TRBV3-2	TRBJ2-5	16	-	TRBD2	CASSQEPLAGMETQYF	TGTGCCAGCAGCCAAGAACCACTAGCGGGGATGGAGACCCAGTACTTC
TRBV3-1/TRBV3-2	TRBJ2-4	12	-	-	CASSHNQNIQYF	TGTGCCAGCAGCCATAATCAAAACATTCAGTACTTC
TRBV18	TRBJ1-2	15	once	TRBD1	CASSPGTDHNYGYTF	TGTGCCAGCTCACCAGGGACAGACCATAACTATGGCTACACCTTC
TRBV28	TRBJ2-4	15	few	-	CASSLGPGAKNIQYF	TGTGCCAGCAGTTTGGGCCCTGGAGCCAAAAACATTCAGTACTTC
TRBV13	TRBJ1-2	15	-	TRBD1	CASSLGVTGGYGYTF	TGTGCCAGCAGCTTAGGGGTTACAGGGGGCTATGGCTACACCTTC
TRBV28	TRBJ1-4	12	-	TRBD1	CASRTGNEKLFF	TGTGCCAGCAGGACAGGGAATGAAAAACTGTTTTTT
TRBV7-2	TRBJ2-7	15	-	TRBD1	CASSLQGSRSYEQYF	TGTGCCAGCAGCCTACAGGGGTCACGCTCCTACGAGCAGTACTTC
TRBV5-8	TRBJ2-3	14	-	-	CASSLGGSTDTQYF	TGTGCCAGCAGCCTAGGGGGATCCACAGATACGCAGTATTTT
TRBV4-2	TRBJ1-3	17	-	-	CASSQDGRGAGGNTIYF	TGTGCCAGCAGCCAAGATGGACGGGGGGCAGGGGGAAACACCATATATTTT
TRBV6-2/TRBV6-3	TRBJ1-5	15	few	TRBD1	CASSFPQGEGQPQHF	TGTGCCAGCAGTTTCCCACAGGGGGAAGGACAGCCCCAGCATTTT
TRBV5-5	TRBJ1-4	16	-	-	CASSLAPTSTNEKLFF	TGTGCCAGCAGCTTGGCCCCCACTTCAACTAATGAAAAACTGTTTTTT
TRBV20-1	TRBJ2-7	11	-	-	CSARERGEQYF	TGCAGTGCTAGAGAGCGCGGGGAGCAGTACTTC
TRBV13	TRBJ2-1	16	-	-	CASRSVQGGAANEQFF	TGTGCCAGCCGTTCCGTACAGGGGGGGGCCGCTAATGAGCAGTTCTTC
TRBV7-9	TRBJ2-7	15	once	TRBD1	CASSPPGQRGSEQYF	TGTGCCAGCAGCCCTCCGGGACAGAGGGGGAGCGAGCAGTACTTC
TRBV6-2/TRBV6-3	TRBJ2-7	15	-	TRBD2	CASSPLAGGPVEQYF	TGTGCCAGCAGTCCGCTAGCGGGAGGGCCGGTCGAGCAGTACTTC
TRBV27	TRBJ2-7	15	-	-	CASSLAGTTNYEQYF	TGTGCCAGCAGTCTCGCCGGGACAACCAACTACGAGCAGTACTTC
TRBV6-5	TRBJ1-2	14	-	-	CASTRDRIAGGYTF	TGTGCCAGCACCAGAGACAGAATAGCCGGCGGCTACACCTTC
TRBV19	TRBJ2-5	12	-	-	CASSYEGETQYF	TGTGCCAGTTCATACGAGGGAGAGACCCAGTACTTC
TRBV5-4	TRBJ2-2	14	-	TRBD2	CASSRDYNTGELFF	TGTGCCAGCAGCCGGGACTATAACACCGGGGAGCTGTTTTTT
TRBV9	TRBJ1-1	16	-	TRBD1	CASSVVRDSMNTEAFF	TGTGCCAGCAGCGTAGTACGGGACAGCATGAACACTGAAGCTTTCTTT
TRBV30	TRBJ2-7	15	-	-	CAWSVGRGIQGEQYF	TGTGCCTGGAGTGTAGGCCGGGGGATTCAGGGCGAGCAGTACTTC
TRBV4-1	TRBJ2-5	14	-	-	CASSQPGSRETQYF	TGCGCCAGCAGCCAACCCGGGTCTCGGGAGACCCAGTACTTC
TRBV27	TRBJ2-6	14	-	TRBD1	CASKTGAGANVLTF	TGTGCCAGCAAGACAGGGGCTGGGGCCAACGTCCTGACTTTC
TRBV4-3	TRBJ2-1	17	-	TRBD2	CASSQDLRLAVYNEQFF	TGCGCCAGCAGCCAAGATTTAAGACTAGCCGTATACAATGAGCAGTTCTTC
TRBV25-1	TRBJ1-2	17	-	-	CASSGTRGGRANYGYTF	TGTGCCAGCAGTGGAACCAGAGGTGGTCGGGCTAACTATGGCTACACCTTC